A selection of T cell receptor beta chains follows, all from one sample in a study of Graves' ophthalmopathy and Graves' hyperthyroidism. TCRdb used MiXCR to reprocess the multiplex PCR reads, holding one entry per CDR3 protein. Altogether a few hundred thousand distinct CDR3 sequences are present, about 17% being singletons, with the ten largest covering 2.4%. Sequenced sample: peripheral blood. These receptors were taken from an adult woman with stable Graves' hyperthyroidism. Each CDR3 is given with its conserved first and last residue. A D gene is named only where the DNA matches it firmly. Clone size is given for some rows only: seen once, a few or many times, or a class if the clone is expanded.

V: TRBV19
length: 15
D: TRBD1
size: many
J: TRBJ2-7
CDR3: CASTEGQGVFYEQYF
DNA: TGTGCCAGTACCGAGGGACAGGGGGTGTTCTACGAGCAGTACTTC

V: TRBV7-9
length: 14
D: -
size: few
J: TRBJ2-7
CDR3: CASSWGQVPYEQYF
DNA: TGTGCCAGCAGCTGGGGACAAGTCCCCTACGAGCAGTACTTC

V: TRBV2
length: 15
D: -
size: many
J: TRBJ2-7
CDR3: CASSEAPGSSYEQYF
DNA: TGTGCCAGCAGTGAAGCGCCAGGGAGTTCCTACGAGCAGTACTTC

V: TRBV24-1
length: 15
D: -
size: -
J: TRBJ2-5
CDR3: CATSDSGVGQETQYF
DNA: TGTGCCACCAGTGACTCGGGGGTTGGCCAAGAGACCCAGTACTTC

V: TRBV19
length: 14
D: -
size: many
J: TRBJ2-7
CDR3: CASSIWQGDGRQYF
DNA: TGTGCCAGTAGTATTTGGCAGGGTGACGGACGGCAGTACTTC

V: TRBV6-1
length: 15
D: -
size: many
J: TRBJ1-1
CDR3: CASSPRQALNTEAFF
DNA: TGTGCCAGCAGTCCCAGACAGGCCTTGAACACTGAAGCTTTCTTT

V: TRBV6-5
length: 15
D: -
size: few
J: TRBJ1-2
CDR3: CASSYTPWGTYGYTF
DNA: TGTGCCAGCAGTTACACGCCTTGGGGGACTTATGGCTACACCTTC

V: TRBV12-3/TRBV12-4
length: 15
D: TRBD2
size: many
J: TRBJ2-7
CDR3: CGLTRRREGTYEQYF
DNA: TGTGGGTTGACCCGTAGGAGGGAGGGCACCTACGAGCAGTACTTC

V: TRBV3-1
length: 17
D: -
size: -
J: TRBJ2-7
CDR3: CASSQDPGTGSSYEQYF
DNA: TGTGCCAGCAGCCAAGATCCCGGGACTGGGAGCTCCTACGAGCAGTACTTC

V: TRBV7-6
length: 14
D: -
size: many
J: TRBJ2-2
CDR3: CASSLGRDTGELFF
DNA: TGTGCCAGCAGCTTAGGTAGAGACACCGGGGAGCTGTTTTTT

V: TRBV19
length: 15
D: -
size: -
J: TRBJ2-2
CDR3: CASRWGGSNTGELFF
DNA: TGTGCCAGTAGGTGGGGCGGTTCGAACACCGGGGAGCTGTTTTTT

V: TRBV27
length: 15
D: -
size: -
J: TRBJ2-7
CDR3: CASSLFSDSPNEQYF
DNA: TGTGCCAGCAGTTTATTTTCCGATTCGCCAAACGAGCAGTACTTC

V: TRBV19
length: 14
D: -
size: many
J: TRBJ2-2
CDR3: CASSSPGHTGELFF
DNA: TGTGCCAGTAGTTCTCCCGGACACACCGGGGAGCTGTTTTTT

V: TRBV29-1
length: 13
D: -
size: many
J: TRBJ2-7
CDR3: CSVEVILGYEQYF
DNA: TGCAGCGTTGAAGTTATTCTGGGGTACGAGCAGTACTTC

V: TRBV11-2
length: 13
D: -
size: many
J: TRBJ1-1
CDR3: CASSLERPTEAFF
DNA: TGTGCCAGCAGCTTAGAACGCCCCACTGAAGCTTTCTTT

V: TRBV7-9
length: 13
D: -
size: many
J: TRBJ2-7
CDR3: CASSPSYPYEQYF
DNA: TGTGCCAGCAGCCCTAGCTATCCCTACGAGCAGTACTTC

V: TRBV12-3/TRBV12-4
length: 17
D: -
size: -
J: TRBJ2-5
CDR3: CASSVAVGATSQETQYF
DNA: TGTGCCAGCAGCGTAGCAGTGGGTGCCACCTCCCAAGAGACCCAGTACTTC

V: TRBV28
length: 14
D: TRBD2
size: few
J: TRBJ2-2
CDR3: CASSLGGSSGELFF
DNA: TGTGCCAGCAGTTTGGGCGGGAGCTCCGGGGAGCTGTTTTTT

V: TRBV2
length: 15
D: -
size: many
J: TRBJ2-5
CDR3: CASSVPREYQETQYF
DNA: TGTGCCAGCAGTGTACCCCGGGAGTACCAAGAGACCCAGTACTTC

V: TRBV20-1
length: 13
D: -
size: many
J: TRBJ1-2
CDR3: CSASGLFGYGYTF
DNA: TGCAGTGCTTCAGGACTGTTCGGGTATGGCTACACCTTC

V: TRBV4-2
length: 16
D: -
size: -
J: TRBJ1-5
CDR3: CASSQEGTTLGQPQHF
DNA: TGTGCCAGCAGCCAAGAGGGGACGACTTTGGGGCAGCCCCAGCATTTT

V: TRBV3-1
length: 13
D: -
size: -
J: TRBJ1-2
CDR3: CASTDGANYGYTF
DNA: TGTGCCAGCACGGACGGAGCTAACTATGGCTACACCTTC

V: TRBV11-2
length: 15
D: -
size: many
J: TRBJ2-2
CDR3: CASSLGVEAAGELFF
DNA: TGTGCCAGCAGCTTAGGTGTAGAGGCCGCCGGGGAGCTGTTTTTT

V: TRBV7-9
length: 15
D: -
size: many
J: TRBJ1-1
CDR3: CASSLAGTVNTEAFF
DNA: TGTGCCAGCAGCTTAGCTGGGACGGTGAACACTGAAGCTTTCTTT

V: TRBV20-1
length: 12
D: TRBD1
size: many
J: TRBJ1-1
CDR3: CSARGGTDEAFF
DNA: TGCAGTGCTAGAGGAGGGACAGACGAAGCTTTCTTT

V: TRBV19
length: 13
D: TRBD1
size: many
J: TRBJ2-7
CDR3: CASSIEGGHEQYF
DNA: TGTGCCAGTAGTATCGAAGGGGGCCACGAGCAGTACTTC

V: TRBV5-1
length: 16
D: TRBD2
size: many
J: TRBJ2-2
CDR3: CASSSLASGRAGELFF
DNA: TGCGCCAGCAGCTCGCTGGCTAGCGGGAGGGCCGGGGAGCTGTTTTTT

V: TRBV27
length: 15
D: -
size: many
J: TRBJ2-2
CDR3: CASSSLSGNTGELFF
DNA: TGTGCCAGCAGTTCCCTTAGCGGGAACACCGGGGAGCTGTTTTTT

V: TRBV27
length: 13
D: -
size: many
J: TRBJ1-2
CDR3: CASTQGSGYGYTF
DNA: TGTGCCAGCACTCAGGGATCGGGGTATGGCTACACCTTC

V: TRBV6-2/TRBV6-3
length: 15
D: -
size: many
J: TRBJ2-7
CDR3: CASSYSGDSSYEQYF
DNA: TGTGCCAGCAGTTACTCTGGGGACTCATCCTACGAGCAGTACTTC

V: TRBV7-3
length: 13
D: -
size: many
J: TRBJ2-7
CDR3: CASSSGPLSEQYF
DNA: TGTGCCAGCAGCTCCGGGCCCCTTTCCGAGCAGTACTTC

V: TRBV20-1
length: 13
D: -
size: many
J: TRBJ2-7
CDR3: CSATRDLTYEQYF
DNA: TGCAGTGCTACGCGGGACTTAACCTACGAGCAGTACTTC

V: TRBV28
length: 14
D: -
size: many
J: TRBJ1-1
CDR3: CASSYGGLGTEAFF
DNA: TGTGCCAGCAGTTACGGGGGGTTGGGGACTGAAGCTTTCTTT

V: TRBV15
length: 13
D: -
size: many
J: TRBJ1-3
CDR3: CATSRPPGNTIYF
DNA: TGTGCCACCAGCAGACCACCTGGAAACACCATATATTTT

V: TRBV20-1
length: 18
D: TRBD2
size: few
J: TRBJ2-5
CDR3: CSARRTLGLAGVGETQYF
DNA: TGCAGTGCTAGGAGAACACTTGGACTAGCGGGAGTGGGGGAGACCCAGTACTTC